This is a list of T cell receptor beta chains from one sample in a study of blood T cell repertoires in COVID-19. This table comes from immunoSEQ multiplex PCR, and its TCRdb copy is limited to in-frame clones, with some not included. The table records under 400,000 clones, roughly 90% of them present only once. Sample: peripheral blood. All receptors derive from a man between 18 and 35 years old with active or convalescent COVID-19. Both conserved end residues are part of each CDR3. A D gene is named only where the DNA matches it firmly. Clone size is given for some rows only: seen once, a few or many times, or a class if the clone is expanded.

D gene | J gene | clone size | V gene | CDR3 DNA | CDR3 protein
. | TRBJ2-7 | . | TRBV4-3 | TGCGCCAGCAGCCAAACAGGGTCCCACGAGCAGTACTTC | CASSQTGSHEQYF
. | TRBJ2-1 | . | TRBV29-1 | TGCAGCGTCCGCACAAGCTCCTACAATGAGCAGTTCTTC | CSVRTSSYNEQFF
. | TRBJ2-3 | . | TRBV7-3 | TGTGCCAGCAGCTACCTAGGACAGACCCCGCAGTATTTT | CASSYLGQTPQYF
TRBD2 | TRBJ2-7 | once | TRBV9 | TGTGCCAGCAGTCCCTCATGGGGGAGGGCCAACGAGCAGTACTTC | CASSPSWGRANEQYF
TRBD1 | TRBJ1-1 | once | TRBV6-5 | TGTGCCAGCAGTCGACAGGGGGGGAACACTGAAGCTTTCTTT | CASSRQGGNTEAFF
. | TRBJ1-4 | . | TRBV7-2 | TGTGCCAGCAATATGTGGGGGTCAGGGGTCGAAAAACTGTTTTTT | CASNMWGSGVEKLFF
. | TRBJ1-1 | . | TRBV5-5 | TGTGCCAGCAGCTTGGTGCGGGTGAACACTGAAGCTTTCTTT | CASSLVRVNTEAFF
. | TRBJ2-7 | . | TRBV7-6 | TGTGCCAGCAGCTTAATGGGGGGACGGAGTTTTTCCTACGAGCAGTACTTC | CASSLMGGRSFSYEQYF
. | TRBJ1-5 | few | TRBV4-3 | TGCGCCAGCAGCCAAGATTTAACAGGGATTAAGGGCAATCAGCCCCAGCATTTT | CASSQDLTGIKGNQPQHF
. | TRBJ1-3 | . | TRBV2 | TGTGCCAGCAGTGAAGCGCAGCGGGGTTTTGGAAACACCATATATTTT | CASSEAQRGFGNTIYF